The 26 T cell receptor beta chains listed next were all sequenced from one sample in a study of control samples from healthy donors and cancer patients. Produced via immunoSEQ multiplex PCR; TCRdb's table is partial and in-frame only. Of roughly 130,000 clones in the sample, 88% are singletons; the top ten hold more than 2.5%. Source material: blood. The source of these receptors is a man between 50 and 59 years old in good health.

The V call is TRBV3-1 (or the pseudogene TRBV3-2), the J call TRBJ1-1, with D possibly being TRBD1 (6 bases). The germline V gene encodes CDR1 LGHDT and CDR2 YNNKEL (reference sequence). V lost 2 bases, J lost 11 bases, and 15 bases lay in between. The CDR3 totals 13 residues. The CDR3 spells CASSQNSPTGAFF. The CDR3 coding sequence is TGTGCCAGCAGCCAAAACTCTCCAACAGGGGCTTTCTTT.

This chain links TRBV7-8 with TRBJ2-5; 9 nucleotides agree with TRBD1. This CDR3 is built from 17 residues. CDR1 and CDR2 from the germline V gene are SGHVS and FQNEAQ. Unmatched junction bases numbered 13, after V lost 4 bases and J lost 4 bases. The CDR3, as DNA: TGTGCCAGCAGCTCGGTTTCCGGGACAGGGAAAAGAGAGACCCAGTACTTC. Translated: CASSSVSGTGKRETQYF. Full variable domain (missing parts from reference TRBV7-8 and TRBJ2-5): GAGVSQSPRYKVAKRGQDVALRCDPISGHVSLFWYQQALGQGPEFLTYFQNEAQLDKSGLPSDRFFAERPEGSVSTLKIQRTQQEDSAVYLCASSSVSGTGKRETQYFGPGTRLLVL.

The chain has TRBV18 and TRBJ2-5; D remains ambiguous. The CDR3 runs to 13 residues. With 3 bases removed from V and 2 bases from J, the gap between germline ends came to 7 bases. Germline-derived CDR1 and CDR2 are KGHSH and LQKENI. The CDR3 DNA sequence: TGTGCCAGCTCACCCGGATATCAAGAGACCCAGTACTTC. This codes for CASSPGYQETQYF.

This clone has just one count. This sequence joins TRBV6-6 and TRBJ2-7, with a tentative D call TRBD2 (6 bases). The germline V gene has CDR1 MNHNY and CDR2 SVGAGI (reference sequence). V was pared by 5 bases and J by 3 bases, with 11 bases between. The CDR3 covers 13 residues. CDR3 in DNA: TGTGCCAGCAGTCAATTGGGGGGCTACGAGCAGTACTTC. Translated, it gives CASSQLGGYEQYF.

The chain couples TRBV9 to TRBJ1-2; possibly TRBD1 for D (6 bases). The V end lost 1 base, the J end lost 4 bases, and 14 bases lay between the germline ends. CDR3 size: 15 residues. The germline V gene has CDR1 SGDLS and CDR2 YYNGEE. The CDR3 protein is CASSVSTGHGYGYTF. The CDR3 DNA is TGTGCCAGCAGCGTAAGTACAGGGCACGGCTATGGCTACACCTTC.

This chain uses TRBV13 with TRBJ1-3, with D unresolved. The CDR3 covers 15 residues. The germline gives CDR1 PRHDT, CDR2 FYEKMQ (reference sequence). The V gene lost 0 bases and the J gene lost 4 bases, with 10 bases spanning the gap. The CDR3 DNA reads TGTGCCAGCAGCTTAGGACGGGTAGTGGGAAACACCATATATTTT. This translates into CASSLGRVVGNTIYF.

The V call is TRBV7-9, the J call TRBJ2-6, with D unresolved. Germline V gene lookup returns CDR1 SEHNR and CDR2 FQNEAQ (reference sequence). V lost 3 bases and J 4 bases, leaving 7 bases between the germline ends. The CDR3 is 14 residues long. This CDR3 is CASSFQSGANVLTF. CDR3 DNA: TGTGCCAGCAGCTTTCAGTCAGGGGCCAACGTCCTGACTTTC. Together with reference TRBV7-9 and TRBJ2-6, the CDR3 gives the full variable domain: DTGVSQNPRHKITKRGQNVTFRCDPISEHNRLYWYRQTLGQGPEFLTYFQNEAQLEKSRLLSDRFSAERPKGSFSTLEIQRTEQGDSAMYLCASSFQSGANVLTFGAGSRLTVL.

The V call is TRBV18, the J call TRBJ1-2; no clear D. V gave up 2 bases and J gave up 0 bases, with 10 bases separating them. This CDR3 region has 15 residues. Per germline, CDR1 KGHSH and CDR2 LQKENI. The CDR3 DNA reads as TGTGCCAGCTCACCATTCCCAGACGCTAACTATGGCTACACCTTC. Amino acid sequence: CASSPFPDANYGYTF.

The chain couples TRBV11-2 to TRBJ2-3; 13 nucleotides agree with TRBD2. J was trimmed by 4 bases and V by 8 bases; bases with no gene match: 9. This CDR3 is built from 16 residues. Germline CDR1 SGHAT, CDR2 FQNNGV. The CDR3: CASEATSGGAPDTQYF. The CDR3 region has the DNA TGTGCCAGCGAGGCTACTAGCGGGGGGGCGCCAGATACGCAGTATTTT.

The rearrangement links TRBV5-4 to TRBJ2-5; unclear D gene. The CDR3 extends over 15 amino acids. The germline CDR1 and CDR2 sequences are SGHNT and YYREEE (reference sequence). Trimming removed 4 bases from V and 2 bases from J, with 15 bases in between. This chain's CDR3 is CASSPDFTLQETQYF. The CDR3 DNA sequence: TGTGCCAGCAGCCCCGACTTCACCCTACAAGAGACCCAGTACTTC.

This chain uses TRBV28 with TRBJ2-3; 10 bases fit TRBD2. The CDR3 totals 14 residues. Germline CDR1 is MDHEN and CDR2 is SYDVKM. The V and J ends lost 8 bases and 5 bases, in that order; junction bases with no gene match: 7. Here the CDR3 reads CASSKAGGQDTQYF. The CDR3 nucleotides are TGTGCCAGCTCAAAAGCGGGGGGGCAAGATACGCAGTATTTT.

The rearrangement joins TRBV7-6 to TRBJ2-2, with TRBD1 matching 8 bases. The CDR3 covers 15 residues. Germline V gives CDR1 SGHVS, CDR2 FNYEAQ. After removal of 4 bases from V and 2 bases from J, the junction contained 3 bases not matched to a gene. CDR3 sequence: CASSSTGVNTGELFF. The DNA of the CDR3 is TGTGCCAGCAGCTCGACAGGGGTCAACACCGGGGAGCTGTTTTTT.

CDR3 DNA sequence: TGTGCCAGCAGCCGACCTCTGGCGGGGCCTGAAGCTTTCTTT. Translated: CASSRPLAGPEAFF. The rearrangement links TRBV11-2 to TRBJ1-1, with D perhaps matching TRBD1 (5 bases). This CDR3 contains 14 residues. Germline assignment: CDR1 SGHAT and CDR2 FQNNGV. Trimming stripped 5 bases from V and 6 bases from J, with 16 bases between.

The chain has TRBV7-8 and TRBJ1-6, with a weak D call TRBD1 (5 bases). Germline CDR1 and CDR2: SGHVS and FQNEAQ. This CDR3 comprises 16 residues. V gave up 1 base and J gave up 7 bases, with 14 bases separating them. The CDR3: CASSLGARGGNSPLHF. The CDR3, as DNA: TGTGCCAGCAGCTTAGGTGCTAGGGGCGGGAATTCACCCCTCCACTTT.

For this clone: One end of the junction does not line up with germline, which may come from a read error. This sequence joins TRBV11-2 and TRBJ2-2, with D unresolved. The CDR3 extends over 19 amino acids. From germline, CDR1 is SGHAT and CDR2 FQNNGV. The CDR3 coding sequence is TGTGCCGGCAGCTTAGTTTCCAGTTATTCCTCCTCAATGACCGGGGAGCTGTTTTTT. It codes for CAGSLVSSYSSSMTGELFF.

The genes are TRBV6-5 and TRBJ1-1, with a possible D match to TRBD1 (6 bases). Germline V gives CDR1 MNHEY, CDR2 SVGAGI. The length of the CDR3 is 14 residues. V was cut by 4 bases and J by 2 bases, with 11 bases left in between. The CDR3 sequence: CASSWDTTNTEAFF. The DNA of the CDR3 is TGTGCCAGCAGTTGGGACACCACCAACACTGAAGCTTTCTTT.

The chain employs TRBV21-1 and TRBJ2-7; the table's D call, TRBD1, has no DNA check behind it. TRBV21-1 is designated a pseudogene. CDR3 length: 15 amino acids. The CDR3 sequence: CASSKSRQGPYEQYF. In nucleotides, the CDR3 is TGTGCCAGCAGCAAAAGCCGACAGGGTCCCTACGAGCAGTACTTC.

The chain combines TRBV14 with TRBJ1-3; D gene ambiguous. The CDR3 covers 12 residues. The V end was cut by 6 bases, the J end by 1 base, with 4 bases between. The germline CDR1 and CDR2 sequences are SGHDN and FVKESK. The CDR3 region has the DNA TGTGCCAGCAGTGGATCTGGAAACACCATATATTTT. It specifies CASSGSGNTIYF.

CDR3 protein: CASSREPGQGYGYTF. DNA of the CDR3: TGTGCCAGCAGCCGGGAGCCGGGACAGGGCTATGGCTACACCTTC. The chain has TRBV5-4 and TRBJ1-2, with 9 bases identical to TRBD1. Germline V gene data show CDR1 as SGHNT and CDR2 as YYREEE (reference sequence). Trimming took 4 bases from V and 4 from J; bases not matched to a gene: 8. The length of the CDR3 is 15 residues.

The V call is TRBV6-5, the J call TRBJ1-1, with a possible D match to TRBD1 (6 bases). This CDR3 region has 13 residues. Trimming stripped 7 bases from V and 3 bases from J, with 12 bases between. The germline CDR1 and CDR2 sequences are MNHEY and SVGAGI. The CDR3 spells CASTQGFYTEAFF. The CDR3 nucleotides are TGTGCCAGCACCCAGGGGTTTTACACTGAAGCTTTCTTT.

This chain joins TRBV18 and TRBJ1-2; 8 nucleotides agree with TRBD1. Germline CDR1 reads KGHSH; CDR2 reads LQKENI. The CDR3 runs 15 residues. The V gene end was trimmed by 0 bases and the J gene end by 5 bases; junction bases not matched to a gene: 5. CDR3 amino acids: CASSPPTGGWYGYTF. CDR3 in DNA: TGTGCCAGCTCACCACCTACAGGGGGGTGGTATGGCTACACCTTC.

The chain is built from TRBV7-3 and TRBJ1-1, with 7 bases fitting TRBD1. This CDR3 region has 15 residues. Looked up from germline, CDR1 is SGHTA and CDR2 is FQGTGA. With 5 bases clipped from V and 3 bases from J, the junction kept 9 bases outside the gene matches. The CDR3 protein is CASSPKGGADTEAFF. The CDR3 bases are TGTGCCAGCAGCCCCAAAGGGGGCGCGGACACTGAAGCTTTCTTT.

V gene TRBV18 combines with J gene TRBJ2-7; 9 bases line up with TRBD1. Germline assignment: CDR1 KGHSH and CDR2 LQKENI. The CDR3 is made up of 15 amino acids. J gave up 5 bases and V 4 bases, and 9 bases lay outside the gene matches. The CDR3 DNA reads TGTGCCAGCTCACTTTCCGGGACAGGGCGAAACGAGCAGTACTTC. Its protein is CASSLSGTGRNEQYF.

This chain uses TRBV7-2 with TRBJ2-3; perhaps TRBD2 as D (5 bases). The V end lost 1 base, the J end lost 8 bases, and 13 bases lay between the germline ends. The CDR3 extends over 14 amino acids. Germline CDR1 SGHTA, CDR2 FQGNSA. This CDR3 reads CASSLDYQRLTQYF. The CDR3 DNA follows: TGTGCCAGCAGCTTAGACTACCAGCGGCTTACGCAGTATTTT.

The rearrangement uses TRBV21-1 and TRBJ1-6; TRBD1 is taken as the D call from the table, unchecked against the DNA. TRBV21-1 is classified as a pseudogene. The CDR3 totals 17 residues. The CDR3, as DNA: TGTGCCAGCAGCAAAGCAGAGGGGAAGGGGGCCAGATCACCCCTCCACTTT. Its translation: CASSKAEGKGARSPLHF.

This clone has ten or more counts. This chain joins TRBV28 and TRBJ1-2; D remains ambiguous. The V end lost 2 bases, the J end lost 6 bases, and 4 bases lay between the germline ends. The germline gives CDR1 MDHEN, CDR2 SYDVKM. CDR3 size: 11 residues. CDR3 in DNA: TGTGCCAGCAGTTTAGGGGATGGCTACACCTTC. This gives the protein CASSLGDGYTF.